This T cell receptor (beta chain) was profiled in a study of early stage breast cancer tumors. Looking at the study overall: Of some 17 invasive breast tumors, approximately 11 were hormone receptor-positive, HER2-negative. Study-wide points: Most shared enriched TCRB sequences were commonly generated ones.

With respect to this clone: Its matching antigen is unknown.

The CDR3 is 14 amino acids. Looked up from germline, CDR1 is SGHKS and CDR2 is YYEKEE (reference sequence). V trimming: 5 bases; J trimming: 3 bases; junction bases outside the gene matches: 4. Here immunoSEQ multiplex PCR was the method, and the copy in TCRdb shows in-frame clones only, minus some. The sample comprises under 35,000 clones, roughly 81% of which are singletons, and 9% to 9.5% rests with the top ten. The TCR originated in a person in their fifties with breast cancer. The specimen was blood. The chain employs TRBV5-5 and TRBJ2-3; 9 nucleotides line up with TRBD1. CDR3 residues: CASSWTGDTDTQYF. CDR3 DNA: TGTGCCAGCAGTTGGACAGGGGATACAGATACGCAGTATTTT. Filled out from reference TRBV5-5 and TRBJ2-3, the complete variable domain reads DAGVTQSPTHLIKTRGQQVTLRCSPISGHKSVSWYQQVLGQGPQFIFQYYEKEERGRGNFPDRFSARQFPNYSSELNVNALLLGDSALYLCASSWTGDTDTQYFGPGTRLTVL.